This TCR beta chain was profiled in a study of chemoradiotherapy in HPV16-positive cancers. The study, taken as a whole, reports: The functional HPV-specific definition rests on just two HPV16-positive patients. Candidate HPV-specific clones and E7-related TCR motifs grew in tumor during treatment.

In regard to this clone: Its matching antigen is unknown.

Data came from immunoSEQ multiplex PCR; TCRdb stores just in-frame clones and leaves some out. The data contain approximately 35,000 clones, 80% of them singletons. Repertoires were sampled repeatedly during chemoradiotherapy. This clonotype was sampled from a human donor with HPV-associated anogenital cancer. Sequenced here: blood, sampled from a patient who underwent chemoradiotherapy.

The CDR3 reads CASSSRTGDRDSIYF. CDR3 DNA sequence: TGTGCCAGCAGCTCGCGGACAGGGGATAGGGACTCCATATATTTT. This rearrangement joins TRBV7-2 to TRBJ1-3, with 9 bases that match TRBD1. CDR1 and CDR2 from the germline V gene are SGHTA and FQGNSA. CDR3 length equals 15 residues. Trimming took 4 bases from V and 11 from J; bases not matched to a gene: 12.